These 3 T cell receptor beta chains came from one sample sequenced in a study of blood T cells in healthy people across ages. Primed by a sample-barcoded 5' primer and a J-beta primer mix, a second PCR proceeded for roughly 6 to 12 cycles. TCRdb reprocessed the 5' RACE reads via MiXCR and lists one record per CDR3 protein. The sample consists of roughly 500,000 distinct CDR3 sequences, about 25% of them appearing once. This sample was shared with a second study, whose subject was T cells of mothers and their children.

Input material: blood. These receptors were obtained from a boy between 5 and 17 years old in good health.

In this sample, this clonotype turned up a few times. The CDR3 spells CASTHPGLNEKLFF. The CDR3 DNA sequence: TGTGCCAGCACCCACCCCGGACTTAATGAAAAACTGTTTTTT. This chain connects TRBV12-3 or TRBV12-4 to TRBJ1-4; no clear D gene. The CDR3 spans 14 residues. Trimming left V 7 bases short and J 4 bases short, with 13 bases between.

The V gene is TRBV9, the J gene TRBJ2-7; TRBD2 aligns across 9 bases. The CDR3 has 16 amino acids. Germline CDR1 and CDR2: SGDLS and YYNGEE. Germline trimming cut 0 bases from V and 0 bases from J; bases unmatched to any gene: 4. CDR3 sequence reads: CASSVGASGNSYEQYF. Here the CDR3 DNA reads TGTGCCAGCAGCGTAGGTGCTAGCGGGAACTCCTACGAGCAGTACTTC.

The chain joins TRBV28 to TRBJ2-5, with TRBD1 matching 10 bases. Judging by the DNA end, TRBJ2-7 fits better; the J call may be wrong. CDR3 length equals 14 residues. The germline CDR1 and CDR2 sequences are MDHEN and SYDVKM. The CDR3, as DNA: TGTGCCAGCGAGACCGGGACAGGGGTTGCCGAGCAGTACTTC. Translated: CASETGTGVAEQYF.